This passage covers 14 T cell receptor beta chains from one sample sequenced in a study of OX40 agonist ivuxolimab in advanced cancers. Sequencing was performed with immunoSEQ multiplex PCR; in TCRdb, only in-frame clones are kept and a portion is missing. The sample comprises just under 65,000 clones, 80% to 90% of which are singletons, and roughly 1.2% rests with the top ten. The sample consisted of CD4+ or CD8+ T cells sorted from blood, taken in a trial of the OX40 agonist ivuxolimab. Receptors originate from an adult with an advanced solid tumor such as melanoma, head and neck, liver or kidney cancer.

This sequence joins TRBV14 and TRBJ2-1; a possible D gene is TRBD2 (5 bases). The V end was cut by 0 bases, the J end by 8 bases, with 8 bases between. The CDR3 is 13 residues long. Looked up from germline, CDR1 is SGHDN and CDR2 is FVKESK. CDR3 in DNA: TGTGCCAGCAGCCAAGATCGGCGGGATGAGCAGTTCTTC. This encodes CASSQDRRDEQFF.

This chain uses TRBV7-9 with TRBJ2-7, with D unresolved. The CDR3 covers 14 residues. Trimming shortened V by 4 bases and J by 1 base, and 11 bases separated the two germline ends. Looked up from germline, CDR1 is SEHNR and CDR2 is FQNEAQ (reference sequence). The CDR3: CASSSNTGSYEQYF. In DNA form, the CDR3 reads TGTGCCAGCAGCTCTAATACTGGGTCCTACGAGCAGTACTTC.

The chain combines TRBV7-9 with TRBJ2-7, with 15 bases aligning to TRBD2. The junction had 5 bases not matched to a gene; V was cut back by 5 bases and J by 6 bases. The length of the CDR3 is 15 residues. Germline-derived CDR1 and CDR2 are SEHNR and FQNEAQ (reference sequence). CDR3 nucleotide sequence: TGTGCCAGCAGCCCGGGGACTAGCGGGAGGCCCGAGCAGTACTTC. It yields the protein CASSPGTSGRPEQYF.

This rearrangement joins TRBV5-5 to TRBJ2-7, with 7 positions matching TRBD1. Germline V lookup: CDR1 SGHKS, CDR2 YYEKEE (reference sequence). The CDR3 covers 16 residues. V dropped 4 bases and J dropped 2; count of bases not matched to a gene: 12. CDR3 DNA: TGTGCCAGCAGCCGAGCAGCCGGGACAGAACCCTACGAGCAGTACTTC. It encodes CASSRAAGTEPYEQYF.

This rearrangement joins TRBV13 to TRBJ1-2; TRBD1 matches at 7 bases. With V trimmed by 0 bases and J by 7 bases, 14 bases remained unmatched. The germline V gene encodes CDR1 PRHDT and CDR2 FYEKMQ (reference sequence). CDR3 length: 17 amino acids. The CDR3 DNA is TGTGCCAGCAGCTTAGGTGCAGGGGGGGGACCCCCTGTTGGCTACACCTTC. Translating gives CASSLGAGGGPPVGYTF.

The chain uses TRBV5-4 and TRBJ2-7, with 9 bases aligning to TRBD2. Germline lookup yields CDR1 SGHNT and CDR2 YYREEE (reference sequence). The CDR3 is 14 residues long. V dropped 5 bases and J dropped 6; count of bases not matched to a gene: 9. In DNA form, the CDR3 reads TGTGCCAGCAGTCGGGGACTAGCAGCGGGCGAGCAGTACTTC. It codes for CASSRGLAAGEQYF.

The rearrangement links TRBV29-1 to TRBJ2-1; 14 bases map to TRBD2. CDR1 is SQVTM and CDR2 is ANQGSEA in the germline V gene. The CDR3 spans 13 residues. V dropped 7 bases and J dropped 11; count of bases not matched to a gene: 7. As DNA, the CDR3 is TGCAGCGACGAAGGGACTAGCGGGAGTAAGCAGTTCTTC. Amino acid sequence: CSDEGTSGSKQFF.

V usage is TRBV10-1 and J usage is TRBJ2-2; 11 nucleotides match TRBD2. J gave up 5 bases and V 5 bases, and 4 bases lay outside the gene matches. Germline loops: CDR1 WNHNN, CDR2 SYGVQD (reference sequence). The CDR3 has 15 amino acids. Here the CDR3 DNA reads TGCGCCAGCAGTAATAGCGGGAGGGGAACCGGGGAGCTGTTTTTT. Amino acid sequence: CASSNSGRGTGELFF.

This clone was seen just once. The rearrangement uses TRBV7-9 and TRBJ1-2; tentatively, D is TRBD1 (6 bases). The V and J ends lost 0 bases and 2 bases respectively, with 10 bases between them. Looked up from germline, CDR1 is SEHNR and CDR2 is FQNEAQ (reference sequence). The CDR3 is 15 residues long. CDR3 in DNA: TGTGCCAGCAGCTTAGCCGGGGGCGAGAACTATGGCTACACCTTC. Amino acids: CASSLAGGENYGYTF.

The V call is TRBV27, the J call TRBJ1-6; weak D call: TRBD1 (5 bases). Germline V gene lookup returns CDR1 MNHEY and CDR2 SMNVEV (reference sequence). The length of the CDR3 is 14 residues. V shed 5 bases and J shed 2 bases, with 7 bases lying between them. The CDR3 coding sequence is TGTGCCAGCAGTAGACAGCCCTATAATTCACCCCTCCACTTT. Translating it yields CASSRQPYNSPLHF.

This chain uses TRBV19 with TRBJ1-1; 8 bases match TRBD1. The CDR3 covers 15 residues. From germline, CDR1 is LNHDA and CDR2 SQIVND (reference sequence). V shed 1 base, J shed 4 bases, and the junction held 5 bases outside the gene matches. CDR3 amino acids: CASSIGSTGVTEAFF. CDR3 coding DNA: TGTGCCAGTAGTATAGGGTCGACAGGGGTCACTGAAGCTTTCTTT.

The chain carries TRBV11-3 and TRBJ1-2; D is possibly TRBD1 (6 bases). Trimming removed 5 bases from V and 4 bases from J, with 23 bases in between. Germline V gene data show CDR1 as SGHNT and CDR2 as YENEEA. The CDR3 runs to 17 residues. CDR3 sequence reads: CASSLSGQTGPPYGYTF. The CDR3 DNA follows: TGTGCCAGCAGCCTCTCGGGACAAACTGGCCCTCCCTATGGCTACACCTTC.

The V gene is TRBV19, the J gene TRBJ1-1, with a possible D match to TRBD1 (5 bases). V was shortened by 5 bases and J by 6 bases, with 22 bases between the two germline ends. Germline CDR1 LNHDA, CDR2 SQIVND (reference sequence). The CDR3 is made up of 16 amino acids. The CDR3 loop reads CASSPHTWGGKAEAFF. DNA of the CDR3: TGTGCCAGTAGTCCTCATACCTGGGGCGGGAAGGCTGAAGCTTTCTTT.

The DNA of the CDR3 is TGTGCCAGCAGTCGACAGGGCTACGAGCAGTACTTC. This encodes CASSRQGYEQYF. V gene TRBV6-9 combines with J gene TRBJ2-7; TRBD1 aligns across 7 bases. The junction had 1 base not matched to a gene; V was cut back by 5 bases and J by 3 bases. The CDR3 is 12 amino acids. Germline assignment: CDR1 MNHGY and CDR2 SVAAGI.